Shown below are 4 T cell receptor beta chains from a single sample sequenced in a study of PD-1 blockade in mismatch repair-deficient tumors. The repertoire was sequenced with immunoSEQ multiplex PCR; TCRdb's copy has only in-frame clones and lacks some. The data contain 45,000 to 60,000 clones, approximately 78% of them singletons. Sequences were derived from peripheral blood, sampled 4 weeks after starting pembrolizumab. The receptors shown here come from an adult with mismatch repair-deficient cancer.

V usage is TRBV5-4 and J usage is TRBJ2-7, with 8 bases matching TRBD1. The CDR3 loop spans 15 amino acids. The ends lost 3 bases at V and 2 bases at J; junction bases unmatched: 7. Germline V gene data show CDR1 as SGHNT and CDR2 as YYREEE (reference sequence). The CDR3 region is CASSSQGAGPYEQYF. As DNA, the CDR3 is TGTGCCAGCAGCTCGCAGGGGGCCGGTCCCTACGAGCAGTACTTC. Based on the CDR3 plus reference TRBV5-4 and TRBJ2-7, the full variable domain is ETGVTQSPTHLIKTRGQQVTLRCSSQSGHNTVSWYQQALGQGPQFIFQYYREEENGRGNFPPRFSGLQFPNYSSELNVNALELDDSALYLCASSSQGAGPYEQYFGPGTRLTVT.

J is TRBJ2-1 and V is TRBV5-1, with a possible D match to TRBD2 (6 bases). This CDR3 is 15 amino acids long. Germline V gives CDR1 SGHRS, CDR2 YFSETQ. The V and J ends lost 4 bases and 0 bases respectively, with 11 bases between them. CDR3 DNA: TGCGCCAGCAGCCGAGCTAGCGTCTCCTACAATGAGCAGTTCTTC. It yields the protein CASSRASVSYNEQFF.

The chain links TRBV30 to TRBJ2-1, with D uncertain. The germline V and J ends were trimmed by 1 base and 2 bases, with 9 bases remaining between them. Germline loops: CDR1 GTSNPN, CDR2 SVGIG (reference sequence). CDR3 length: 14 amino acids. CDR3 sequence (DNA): TGTGCCTGGAGTGGAACTGTGGCCTACAATGAGCAGTTCTTC. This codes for CAWSGTVAYNEQFF.

Written as DNA, the CDR3 is TGCGCCAGCAGCTTGAAGGAGCAGGGCGGCTCCTACGAGCAGTACTTC. It yields the protein CASSLKEQGGSYEQYF. The gene calls are TRBV5-1 and TRBJ2-7; weak D call: TRBD1 (5 bases). CDR3 length: 16 amino acids. The germline V and J ends were trimmed by 1 base and 0 bases, with 14 bases remaining between them. Germline V lookup: CDR1 SGHRS, CDR2 YFSETQ.